This T cell receptor beta chain was captured by sequencing in a study of regulatory T cells in long-lasting Graves disease. Library construction for TCR beta used iRepertoire HTBI primers and Arm-PCR of CDR3 regions. MiXCR, run by TCRdb on the multiplex PCR reads, gives a single entry per CDR3 protein. The data hold approximately 540,000 distinct CDR3 sequences, with around 12% observed a single time. Time point reported: newly diagnosed GD, antithyroid drugs for less than 3 months. Scientists built the TCR library using RNA that was extracted from PBMCs. This clonotype was counted many times. These records were also assigned to another study, of T cells in Graves' hyperthyroidism and ophthalmopathy.

This TCR was recovered from a woman between 25 and 40 years old with Graves disease. The sample in question was peripheral blood mononuclear cells (PBMCs), obtained at new diagnosis, from a patient treated with antithyroid drugs.

The CDR3 region is CASSSERIYGYTF. The CDR3, as DNA: TGTGCCAGCAGTTCCGAGCGGATCTATGGCTACACCTTC. The genes are TRBV28 and TRBJ1-2; no clear D. Trimming took off 4 bases at V and 4 bases at J, with 10 bases between the two ends. CDR1 MDHEN and CDR2 SYDVKM come from the germline V gene. The CDR3 runs 13 residues.